This T cell receptor beta chain was identified in a study of blood T cell repertoires in COVID-19. Study-wide context: In each case, the material was cDNA or gDNA derived from T cells, B-cell-depleted T cells, or PBMCs.

Sequenced by immunoSEQ multiplex PCR; TCRdb stores in-frame clones only, minus some. This table has some 380,000 clones, 70% to 85% appearing once. This clone has only one observation. The TCR was taken from a human donor with acute or convalescent COVID-19. The donor label of this sample is uncertain. Specimen: peripheral blood.

The CDR3 nucleotides are TGTGCCAGCAGCCGGCGGACATCGGGTGAAAAACTGTTTTTT. It specifies CASSRRTSGEKLFF. The chain uses TRBV14 and TRBJ1-4; weak D call: TRBD1 (5 bases). Trimming pared 4 bases from V and 7 bases from J, leaving 13 bases between. This CDR3 has 14 amino acids. In germline, CDR1 is SGHDN, CDR2 FVKESK.